The source of this TCR beta chain is a study of type 1 and type 2 diabetes patients. Overall study: The cohort mixed type 1 diabetes, type 2 diabetes and nondiabetic donors.

The CDR3 runs 16 residues. Trimming at V came to 1 base and at J to 8 bases, leaving 6 bases not matched to a gene. Per the germline V gene, CDR1 is MNHNS and CDR2 is SASEGT. Genomic DNA was the PCR template. The TCR beta CDR3 region was amplified using 30 forward and 13 reverse primers. TCRdb redid the calling of the multiplex PCR reads with MiXCR, one entry per CDR3 protein. The sample has some 250,000 distinct CDR3 sequences; more than 40% are singletons. Ten milliliters of peripheral blood were drawn from each donor. Sequenced input: peripheral blood mononuclear cells (PBMCs). This receptor was obtained from a man aged 18 to 35 with type 2 diabetes. The V and J genes are TRBV6-1 and TRBJ2-1; 12 nucleotides agree with TRBD2. The CDR3 bases are TGTGCCAGCAGTGAAGACGCTAGCGGGAGGGGGGATGAGCAGTTCTTC. Translated: CASSEDASGRGDEQFF.